The 4 T cell receptor beta chains given below trace back to one sample, sequenced in a study of cytomegalovirus exposure and HLA in healthy donors. PCR was performed using 60 Vbeta and 13 Jbeta primers. Data came from immunoSEQ multiplex PCR; TCRdb stores just in-frame clones and leaves some out. This table has 150,000 to 200,000 clones, roughly 83% appearing once. The sequenced sample was PBMCs. These receptors were collected from a woman between 50 and 59 years old in good health and CMV-seronegative.

The V call is TRBV6-5, the J call TRBJ2-6; no definite D call. The CDR3 extends over 12 amino acids. Germline assignment: CDR1 MNHEY and CDR2 SVGAGI. V gave up 6 bases and J gave up 2 bases, with 2 bases separating them. The CDR3 spells CASSAGANVLTF. As DNA, the CDR3 is TGTGCCAGCAGCGCTGGGGCCAACGTCCTGACTTTC.

As concerns this clone: Compared with germline, one end of the junction differs, possibly owing to a read error. V gene TRBV18 combines with J gene TRBJ2-6, with a possible D match to TRBD1 (6 bases). Germline CDR1 reads KGHSH; CDR2 reads LQKENI. The CDR3 extends over 22 amino acids. The CDR3: CASSPRGLIVAGATSGANVLAF. The DNA for the CDR3 is TGTGCCAGCTCACCACGGGGTCTAATAGTGGCAGGGGCTACCTCTGGGGCCAACGTCCTGGCTTTC.

The V and J genes are TRBV27 and TRBJ1-1, with D perhaps matching TRBD1 (6 bases). Germline loops: CDR1 MNHEY, CDR2 SMNVEV (reference sequence). V was clipped by 6 bases and J by 5 bases, with 13 bases between them. There are 13 residues in the CDR3. The CDR3 spells CASRSYRVTEAFF. CDR3 nucleotide sequence: TGTGCCAGCAGATCTTACAGGGTTACTGAAGCTTTCTTT.

V is TRBV4-3 and J is TRBJ1-1; possibly TRBD1 for D (5 bases). The CDR3 extends over 15 amino acids. The germline gives CDR1 LGHNA, CDR2 YSLEER. The V end lost 2 bases, the J end lost 3 bases, and 13 bases lay between the germline ends. The CDR3 reads CASSQWQGSDTEAFF. The CDR3 bases are TGCGCCAGCAGCCAATGGCAGGGCTCCGACACTGAAGCTTTCTTT.